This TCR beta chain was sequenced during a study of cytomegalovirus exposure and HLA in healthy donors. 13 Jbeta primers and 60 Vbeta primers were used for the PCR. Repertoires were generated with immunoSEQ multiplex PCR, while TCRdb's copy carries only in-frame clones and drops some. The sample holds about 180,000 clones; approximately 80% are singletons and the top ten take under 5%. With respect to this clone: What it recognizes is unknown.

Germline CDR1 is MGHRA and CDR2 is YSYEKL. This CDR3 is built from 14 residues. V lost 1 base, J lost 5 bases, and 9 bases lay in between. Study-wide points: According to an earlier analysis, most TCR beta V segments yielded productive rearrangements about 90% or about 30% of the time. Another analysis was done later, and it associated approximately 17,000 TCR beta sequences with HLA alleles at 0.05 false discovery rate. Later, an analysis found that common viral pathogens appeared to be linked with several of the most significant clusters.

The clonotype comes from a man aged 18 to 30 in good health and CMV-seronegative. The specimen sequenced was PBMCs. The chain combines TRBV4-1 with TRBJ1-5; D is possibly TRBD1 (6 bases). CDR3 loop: CASSQVQGHQPQHF. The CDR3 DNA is TGCGCCAGCAGCCAAGTACAGGGACATCAGCCCCAGCATTTT.